Each of the 18 T cell receptor beta chains below was sequenced from the same sample in a study of T cell clonality in common variable immunodeficiency. Clones were sequenced by immunoSEQ multiplex PCR, and TCRdb holds only the in-frame ones, with some missing. Altogether tens of thousands of clones were found in the sample, and no singletons occur. The source material was peripheral blood mononuclear cells. All receptors derive from a person aged 18 to 70 in good health.

This clone was observed at least ten times. The read is 3 residues too short to cover the CDR3 end, so that end is filled in from the germline J gene. The chain carries TRBV10-1 and TRBJ2-7; a possible D gene is TRBD1 (5 bases). V was clipped by 9 bases and J by 0 bases, with 12 bases between them. The CDR3 totals 13 residues. CDR1 WNHNN and CDR2 SYGVQD come from the germline V gene (reference sequence). The DNA read from the CDR3 is TGCGCCAGGGCGACAGTAACCTCCTACGAG. Its protein is CARATVTSYE. The whole CDR3 protein is CARATVTSYEQYF.

Many counts were recorded for this clone. The sequence runs out 3 residues before the end of the CDR3; the remainder is reconstructed from the germline J gene. V is TRBV28 and J is TRBJ1-1; TRBD1 might be the D (6 bases). V lost 4 bases, J lost 7 bases, and 19 bases lay in between. The CDR3 consists of 15 residues. Per the germline V gene, CDR1 is MDHEN and CDR2 is SYDVKM. The DNA read from the CDR3 is TGTGCCAGCAGTTCCGGAGGGACGGGCAGGGGTGAA. It encodes CASSSGGTGRGE. The full CDR3 protein reads CASSSGGTGRGEAFF.

This clone was detected only a few times. The CDR3 end lies 3 residues beyond the end of the read and is filled in from the germline J gene. The chain couples TRBV11-2 to TRBJ2-7; a possible D gene is TRBD1 (5 bases). The CDR3 loop spans 11 amino acids. Trimming pared 4 bases from V and 5 bases from J, leaving 6 bases between. Germline V CDR1 and CDR2: SGHAT, FQNNGV. Here the CDR3 reads CASSSTDEQYF. The sequenced part of the CDR3 DNA is TGTGCCAGCAGCTCGACAGACGAG.

This clone was counted at least ten times. With the read ending 3 residues before the CDR3 end, the germline J gene is used to fill in that end. The chain joins TRBV7-8 to TRBJ1-5, with D possibly matching TRBD1 (5 bases). V was cut by 2 bases and J by 5 bases, with 10 bases left in between. This CDR3 region has 14 residues. Germline V lookup: CDR1 SGHVS, CDR2 FQNEAQ. This chain's CDR3 is CASSLQGEDQPQHF. The sequenced part of the CDR3 DNA is TGTGCCAGCAGCTTACAGGGTGAGGATCAGCCC.

This clone was seen ten or more times. The read gets to within 3 residues of the CDR3 end, and the germline J gene fills in the rest. The J gene is TRBJ2-1, the V gene TRBV29-1; no reliable D call. This CDR3 comprises 14 residues. The V and J ends lost 4 bases and 2 bases respectively, with 12 bases between them. Germline values: CDR1 SQVTM, CDR2 ANQGSEA. CDR3 DNA (partial): TGCAGCGTTGTAGCAGATGATCCCTACAATGAG. Translated, it gives CSVVADDPYNE. The full CDR3 is CSVVADDPYNEQFF.

This clone was detected many times. The read halts 3 residues ahead of the CDR3 end, with the missing end drawn from the germline J gene. The V and J genes are TRBV10-3 and TRBJ2-4, with 8 bases aligning to TRBD2. V shed 2 bases and J 8 bases; nucleotides not matched to a gene: 5. The length of the CDR3 is 14 residues. Germline loops: CDR1 ENHRY, CDR2 SYGVKD. The covered CDR3 bases are TGTGCCATCAGTGAGCAGACTAGCGCGGACATT. Its translation is CAISEQTSADI. The whole CDR3 protein is CAISEQTSADIQYF.

Ten or more counts support this clone. The read ends 3 residues before the CDR3 terminus; that terminus is restored from the germline J gene. The rearrangement links TRBV3-1 (or the pseudogene TRBV3-2) to TRBJ2-1; 8 bases fit TRBD1. This CDR3 spans 16 amino acids. The J segment lost 8 bases and the V segment lost 1 base, leaving 10 bases of the junction unmatched. The germline V gene encodes CDR1 LGHDT and CDR2 YNNKEL (reference sequence). CDR3: CASSQGGWTGSDEQFF. The CDR3 DNA, read in part, is TGTGCCAGCAGCCAAGGGGGCTGGACAGGGAGCGATGAG.

Ten or more counts support this clone. Read sequence stops 3 residues before the CDR3 end, and the germline J gene provides the missing end. The genes are TRBV6-2 or TRBV6-3 and TRBJ2-1, with 15 bases identical to TRBD2. The CDR3 runs 16 residues. Germline CDR1 is MNHEY and CDR2 is SVGEGT. With V trimmed by 6 bases and J by 4 bases, 4 bases remained unmatched. Incomplete CDR3 DNA: TGTGCCAGCAGGGGGACTAGCGGGGGGTCATACAATGAG. This sequence encodes CASRGTSGGSYNE. The full CDR3 sequence reads CASRGTSGGSYNEQFF.

This clone occurred many times. The read comes to an end 3 residues before the CDR3 does, leaving the germline J gene to fill in the end. V is TRBV28 and J is TRBJ1-6, with 9 positions matching TRBD1. CDR1 and CDR2 from the germline V gene are MDHEN and SYDVKM. The CDR3 is made up of 19 amino acids. The trim removed 5 bases at V and 7 bases at J, leaving 18 bases unmatched. The CDR3 region is CASSVYRGRGGLSNSPLHF. The covered CDR3 bases are TGTGCCAGCAGTGTCTACAGGGGGCGCGGGGGGCTATCAAATTCACCC.

In its sample, this clone was seen many times. The CDR3 end lies 3 residues beyond the end of the read and is filled in from the germline J gene. The V gene is TRBV7-3, the J gene TRBJ2-1; TRBD1 might be the D (6 bases). CDR1 is SGHTA, CDR2 FQGTGA, per germline. CDR3 size: 13 residues. Trimming cost V 7 bases and J 8 bases, with 15 bases left between them. CDR3 region: CASTRGPGDEQFF. CDR3 bases read: TGTGCCAGCACCCGGGGACCAGGGGATGAG.

This clone was observed at least ten times. The read comes to an end 3 residues before the CDR3 does, leaving the germline J gene to fill in the end. This chain uses TRBV7-8 with TRBJ2-2; the D is unclear. The germline gives CDR1 SGHVS, CDR2 FQNEAQ. Trimming removed 6 bases from V and 6 bases from J, with 14 bases in between. This CDR3 comprises 14 residues. The sequenced CDR3 bases are TGTGCCAGCAGTGATGGGCAGTCCTCCGGGGAG. Translation: CASSDGQSSGE. The whole CDR3 is CASSDGQSSGELFF.

In its sample, this clone was seen many times. The read terminates 3 residues before the CDR3 end, so the remaining end is supplied by the germline J gene. This chain joins TRBV19 and TRBJ2-5, with 11 bases that match TRBD2. The V segment lost 1 base and the J segment 0 bases; nucleotides outside the gene matches: 7. Germline CDR1 is LNHDA and CDR2 is SQIVND (reference sequence). This CDR3 is 18 amino acids long. This CDR3 reads CASSIGLAGGRYQETQYF. The covered CDR3 bases are TGTGCCAGTAGTATAGGGCTAGCGGGAGGACGGTACCAAGAGACC.

This clone appeared many times. Read sequence stops 3 residues before the CDR3 end, and the germline J gene provides the missing end. The rearrangement links TRBV5-1 to TRBJ1-1, with a possible D match to TRBD1 (5 bases). CDR3 size: 15 residues. CDR1 and CDR2 (germline): SGHRS, YFSETQ. V dropped 2 bases and J dropped 4 bases, with 15 bases sitting between them. The sequenced part of the CDR3 DNA is TGCGCCAGCAGCTTCGGGACTGCGGGAGGCACTGAA. Encoded protein: CASSFGTAGGTE. The whole CDR3 protein is CASSFGTAGGTEAFF.

The table lists this clone with many counts. The sequence runs out 3 residues before the end of the CDR3; the remainder is reconstructed from the germline J gene. The rearrangement uses TRBV9 and TRBJ2-1; TRBD2 aligns across 8 bases. The CDR3 has 16 amino acids. V lost 4 bases and J lost 0; bases outside the gene matches: 6. CDR1 and CDR2 from the germline V gene are SGDLS and YYNGEE. The part of the CDR3 DNA that was read is TGTGCCAGCAGCCCCCGCAGCGGGAGCTCCTACAATGAG. It translates to CASSPRSGSSYNE. The whole CDR3 sequence reads CASSPRSGSSYNEQFF.

This clone was counted at least ten times. From the germline J gene comes the end of the CDR3, since the read stops 3 residues before it. The rearrangement joins TRBV19 to TRBJ2-1, with D tentatively TRBD1 (6 bases). The CDR3 spans 13 residues. The V end was cut by 5 bases, the J end by 4 bases, with 9 bases between. Germline lookup yields CDR1 LNHDA and CDR2 SQIVND (reference sequence). CDR3 residues: CASSWGRYNEQFF. The part of the CDR3 DNA that was read is TGTGCCAGTAGTTGGGGGCGGTACAATGAG.

This clone was counted at least ten times. The sequenced fragment ends 3 residues before the CDR3 boundary, so the rest is inferred from the germline J gene. V and J are TRBV5-1 and TRBJ2-3; possibly TRBD2 for D (6 bases). CDR3 length: 22 amino acids. The germline CDR1 and CDR2 sequences are SGHRS and YFSETQ. V shed 1 base and J shed 1 base, with 31 bases lying between them. CDR3 sequence reads: CASSLNRLRGNWKGKGTDTQYF. CDR3 DNA, as far as it was read: TGCGCCAGCAGCTTGAACCGCCTGCGGGGTAATTGGAAGGGAAAGGGCACAGATACG. Using reference TRBV5-1 and TRBJ2-3 for the parts outside the CDR3, the full variable domain is KAGVTQTPRYLIKTRGQQVTLSCSPISGHRSVSWYQQTPGQGLQFLFEYFSETQRNKGNFPGRFSGRQFSNSRSEMNVSTLELGDSALYLCASSLNRLRGNWKGKGTDTQYFGPGTRLTVL.

This clone was seen at least ten times. Sequencing ends 3 residues short of the CDR3 end; the germline J gene provides the rest. The rearrangement joins TRBV29-1 to TRBJ2-5; TRBD1 agrees at 7 bases. J was trimmed by 2 bases and V by 4 bases; bases with no gene match: 4. This CDR3 comprises 13 residues. In germline, CDR1 is SQVTM, CDR2 ANQGSEA. The part of the CDR3 DNA that was read is TGCAGCGTTGTGGGACAGTTTCAAGAGACC. It encodes CSVVGQFQET. The whole CDR3 protein is CSVVGQFQETQYF.

This clone was recorded at least ten times. The CDR3 end falls 3 residues outside the read, so it is completed with the germline J gene. The chain carries TRBV27 and TRBJ2-7, with a possible D match to TRBD2 (6 bases). Looked up from germline, CDR1 is MNHEY and CDR2 is SMNVEV (reference sequence). This CDR3 is 15 amino acids long. V was shortened by 7 bases and J by 6 bases, with 22 bases between the two germline ends. The CDR3 DNA, read in part, is TGTGCCAGCACCCCTCAGGGAGGTATTACATCCGAG. Residues: CASTPQGGITSE. The whole CDR3 is CASTPQGGITSEQYF.